These 9 T cell receptor beta chains were all obtained from the same sample, sequenced in a study of T cell responses to AZD1222 COVID-19 vaccine (dated by TCRdb to the early 2020s). Library preparation used the immunoSEQ multiplex PCR assay. TCRdb retrieved this table from immuneACCESS and kept in-frame rearrangements only. Not all clones are present; in checked studies, unresolved V genes account for under half, and no reason is known for the remainder. The sample table records 120,000 or so clones; around 89% of these occur just once. Clones ranked in the top ten supply about 7.1% of the sample. The time point label here, explained by the study, means: about 28 days (+/-7) after the second vaccine dose. The material was peripheral blood, obtained 28 days after the second AZD1222 dose. These receptors all stem from an adult who received the AZD1222 COVID-19 vaccine.

The J gene is TRBJ2-7, the V gene TRBV12-3 or TRBV12-4; D is undetermined. The V end lost 5 bases, the J end lost 5 bases, and 7 bases lay between the germline ends. CDR3 size: 11 residues. CDR3 residues: CASSRRHEQYF. DNA for the CDR3: TGTGCCAGCAGTCGGCGCCACGAGCAGTACTTC.

The chain joins TRBV19 to TRBJ2-1, with a tentative D call TRBD2 (5 bases). Trimming pared 10 bases from V and 7 bases from J, leaving 17 bases between. The CDR3 has 13 amino acids. CDR1 LNHDA and CDR2 SQIVND come from the germline V gene (reference sequence). The CDR3 coding sequence is TGTGCCATTTCTTTCGGGGTAGGGAATGAGCAGTTCTTC. Translated, it gives CAISFGVGNEQFF.

This sequence joins TRBV28 and TRBJ1-3; 7 bases align to TRBD1. This CDR3 has 17 residues. The ends lost 2 bases at V and 3 bases at J; junction bases unmatched: 10. Germline CDR1 is MDHEN and CDR2 is SYDVKM. The CDR3 sequence is CASSLNTVRDSGNTIYF. The CDR3 region has the DNA TGTGCCAGCAGTTTAAACACTGTCCGGGACAGTGGAAACACCATATATTTT. The whole variable domain, filled in from reference TRBV28 and TRBJ1-3, reads DVKVTQSSRYLVKRTGEKVFLECVQDMDHENMFWYRQDPGLGLRLIYFSYDVKMKEKGDIPEGYSVSREKKERFSLILESASTNQTSMYLCASSLNTVRDSGNTIYFGEGSWLTVV.

With respect to this clone: Germline and junction disagree at one end, which may indicate a read error. The chain links TRBV28 to TRBJ1-6; D ambiguous. Germline V gene lookup returns CDR1 MDHEN and CDR2 SYDVKM. The CDR3 spans 15 residues. The CDR3 reads CASSASSAGGEGEDF. The CDR3 coding sequence is TGTGCCAGCAGTGCCTCCTCCGCGGGAGGTGAGGGAGAGGACTTT.

In its sample, this clone was seen once. This chain links TRBV3-1 (or the pseudogene TRBV3-2) with TRBJ2-1, with 13 bases lining up with TRBD2. V shed 4 bases and J 4 bases; nucleotides not matched to a gene: 1. The CDR3 spans 15 residues. Germline V gene data show CDR1 as LGHDT and CDR2 as YNNKEL (reference sequence). The CDR3 nucleotides are TGTGCCAGCAGCCTGGGACTAGCGGGGTACAATGAGCAGTTCTTC. This translates into CASSLGLAGYNEQFF.

This clone was seen a single time. The V and J genes are TRBV6-5 and TRBJ2-1; a possible D gene is TRBD2 (6 bases). The germline V gene encodes CDR1 MNHEY and CDR2 SVGAGI. The CDR3 is 14 residues long. The V and J ends lost 5 bases and 3 bases respectively, with 11 bases between them. For the CDR3, the DNA is TGTGCCAGCAGTAGGGGACTGTACTACAATGAGCAGTTCTTC. Amino acid sequence: CASSRGLYYNEQFF.

The chain combines TRBV11-2 with TRBJ1-1; D unresolved. Trimming pared 0 bases from V and 1 base from J, leaving 9 bases between. This CDR3 has 15 amino acids. Germline V lookup: CDR1 SGHAT, CDR2 FQNNGV. The CDR3 DNA sequence: TGTGCCAGCAGCTTAGATCCCGCAGGGAACACTGAAGCTTTCTTT. This encodes CASSLDPAGNTEAFF.

The chain couples TRBV27 to TRBJ1-4, with TRBD1 matching over 10 bases. Per germline, CDR1 MNHEY and CDR2 SMNVEV (reference sequence). The junction had 4 bases not matched to a gene; V was cut back by 5 bases and J by 7 bases. The CDR3 length is 14 residues. The CDR3 bases are TGTGCCAGCAGTACCCGGGACAGGGGTGAAAAACTGTTTTTT. Protein product: CASSTRDRGEKLFF. Full variable domain (remainder filled in from reference TRBV27 and TRBJ1-4): EAQVTQNPRYLITVTGKKLTVTCSQNMNHEYMSWYRQDPGLGLRQIYYSMNVEVTDKGDVPEGYKVSRKEKRNFPLILESPSPNQTSLYFCASSTRDRGEKLFFGSGTQLSVL.

V and J are TRBV5-4 and TRBJ1-2; D uncertain. This CDR3 has 12 amino acids. V was pared by 5 bases and J by 0 bases, with 5 bases between. Germline CDR1 and CDR2: SGHNT and YYREEE (reference sequence). As DNA, the CDR3 is TGTGCCAGCAGAGAAGCTAACTATGGCTACACCTTC. Its translation is CASREANYGYTF.